Listed here are 11 T cell receptor beta chains from one sample, sequenced in a study of blood T cell repertoires in COVID-19. Assay used: immunoSEQ multiplex PCR; TCRdb lists only in-frame clones, some missing. The sample carries some 230,000 clones, approximately 84% recorded once. The sequenced sample was peripheral blood. These TCRs come from a man aged 50-60 years who had recovered from COVID-19.

Note on this clone: Additional DNA sequences in this sample encode the identical CDR3. The rearrangement uses TRBV19 and TRBJ2-7, with 11 bases identical to TRBD1. Germline V lookup: CDR1 LNHDA, CDR2 SQIVND (reference sequence). The CDR3 is 15 amino acids. Trimming removed 3 bases from V and 1 base from J; junction bases left unmatched: 2. CDR3 sequence reads: CASSIGTGGSYEQYF. In nucleotides, the CDR3 is TGTGCCAGTAGTATCGGGACAGGGGGGTCCTACGAGCAGTACTTC. The full variable domain, in which reference TRBV19 and TRBJ2-7 provide the parts outside the CDR3, is DGGITQSPKYLFRKEGQNVTLSCEQNLNHDAMYWYRQDPGQGLRLIYYSQIVNDFQKGDIAEGYSVSREKKESFPLTVTSAQKNPTAFYLCASSIGTGGSYEQYFGPGTRLTVT.

The chain has TRBV10-3 and TRBJ2-1; tentative D call: TRBD1 (5 bases). This CDR3 contains 16 residues. Germline assignment: CDR1 ENHRY and CDR2 SYGVKD. The ends were cut back, 3 bases at V and 0 bases at J, with 12 bases in the middle. The CDR3 here is CAISELDKSSYNEQFF. The CDR3 nucleotides are TGTGCCATCAGTGAACTGGACAAGAGCTCCTACAATGAGCAGTTCTTC.

This clone occurred once. The chain is built from TRBV9 and TRBJ2-1, with 10 bases lining up with TRBD2. V lost 0 bases, J lost 3 bases, and 9 bases stayed unmatched. The CDR3 contains 18 residues. Germline assignment: CDR1 SGDLS and CDR2 YYNGEE. The CDR3 DNA is TGTGCCAGCAGCGTAGGCCTAGCGGGAGCCTTGAACTACAATGAGCAGTTCTTC. Its translation: CASSVGLAGALNYNEQFF.

This clone has just one count. A junction boundary mismatches the germline segment, possibly from a read error. The rearrangement uses TRBV6-1 and TRBJ1-5; D remains unclear. Germline assignment: CDR1 MNHNS and CDR2 SASEGT. The CDR3 is 16 amino acids. The CDR3 is CASSGIVGRGNQLQHF. CDR3 sequence (DNA): TGTGCCAGCAGTGGTATCGTAGGTAGAGGCAATCAGCTCCAGCATTTT.

The V call is TRBV7-8, the J call TRBJ2-7; 7 nucleotides match TRBD1. The CDR3 totals 14 residues. Germline V gives CDR1 SGHVS, CDR2 FQNEAQ. The junction had 9 bases not matched to a gene; V was cut back by 4 bases and J by 6 bases. The CDR3 bases are TGTGCCAGCAGCTCGACAGGGATGAGCGCCGAGCAGTACTTC. Translation: CASSSTGMSAEQYF.

The J gene is TRBJ2-1, the V gene TRBV27; possible D gene TRBD2, 6 bases. V lost 5 bases and J lost 3, with 11 bases in between. This CDR3 has 14 amino acids. The germline V gene encodes CDR1 MNHEY and CDR2 SMNVEV (reference sequence). CDR3 sequence: CASSPWGVYNEQFF. The CDR3 DNA is TGTGCCAGCAGTCCTTGGGGGGTCTACAATGAGCAGTTCTTC.

This clone has only one observation. The chain employs TRBV19 and TRBJ2-2, with D perhaps matching TRBD2 (5 bases). The CDR3 loop spans 14 amino acids. Trimming removed 9 bases from V and 0 bases from J, with 11 bases in between. The germline V gene encodes CDR1 LNHDA and CDR2 SQIVND (reference sequence). The CDR3 spells CASGVGSNTGELFF. As DNA, the CDR3 is TGTGCCAGCGGGGTGGGATCGAACACCGGGGAGCTGTTTTTT.

The chain links TRBV7-9 to TRBJ1-1; D is undetermined. Germline values: CDR1 SEHNR, CDR2 FQNEAQ (reference sequence). The CDR3 runs to 12 residues. V was pared by 2 bases and J by 8 bases, with 9 bases between. The CDR3 coding sequence is TGTGCCAGCAGCTTACGAGGCAACGAAGCTTTCTTT. Its translation: CASSLRGNEAFF.

This clone was found a few times. The chain links TRBV27 to TRBJ1-6, with 9 bases aligning to TRBD1. The CDR3 covers 15 residues. CDR1 and CDR2 (germline): MNHEY, SMNVEV (reference sequence). V lost 3 bases and J lost 8; bases outside the gene matches: 5. CDR3 sequence reads: CASSFRDREHSPLHF. CDR3 in DNA: TGTGCCAGCAGTTTTCGGGACAGGGAACATTCACCCCTCCACTTT.

The chain recombines TRBV7-6 with TRBJ1-1, with D perhaps TRBD1 (6 bases). Germline-derived CDR1 and CDR2 are SGHVS and FNYEAQ. The V end lost 2 bases, the J end lost 5 bases, and 9 bases lay between the germline ends. This CDR3 has 13 amino acids. The CDR3 loop is CASSLSGVTEAFF. DNA for the CDR3: TGTGCCAGCAGCTTATCAGGGGTAACTGAAGCTTTCTTT.

The V gene is TRBV6-5, the J gene TRBJ1-1; D not resolved. Germline values: CDR1 MNHEY, CDR2 SVGAGI. The CDR3 has 15 amino acids. V shed 4 bases and J shed 1 base, with 13 bases lying between them. CDR3 amino acids: CASSSPQVGNTEAFF. Here the CDR3 DNA reads TGTGCCAGCAGTTCCCCTCAGGTGGGGAACACTGAAGCTTTCTTT.